These 25 T cell receptor beta chains were all obtained from the same sample, sequenced in a study of cytomegalovirus exposure and HLA in healthy donors. PCR was performed using 60 Vbeta and 13 Jbeta primers. Sequenced by immunoSEQ multiplex PCR; TCRdb stores in-frame clones only, minus some. The sample has about 180,000 clones; 80% to 90% are singletons. The material sequenced was PBMCs. These receptors were collected from a girl aged 2 to 10 in good health and CMV-seropositive.

The chain has TRBV28 and TRBJ2-7; D is unresolved. V was cut by 6 bases and J by 3 bases, with 12 bases left in between. CDR1 is MDHEN, CDR2 SYDVKM, per germline. The CDR3 extends over 13 amino acids. The CDR3 nucleotides read TGTGCCAGCAGCCTACCTTTGTTCTACGAGCAGTACTTC. This codes for CASSLPLFYEQYF.

V and J are TRBV30 and TRBJ1-5; TRBD1 might be the D (6 bases). Germline loops: CDR1 GTSNPN, CDR2 SVGIG (reference sequence). The CDR3 totals 16 residues. V was trimmed by 6 bases and J by 5 bases, leaving 23 bases between them. This CDR3 reads CACRPRQGLIDQPQHF. The DNA for the CDR3 is TGTGCCTGCCGTCCTCGCCAGGGGCTGATAGATCAGCCCCAGCATTTT. Full variable domain (rest looked up from reference TRBV30 and TRBJ1-5): SQTIHQWPATLVQPVGSPLSLECTVEGTSNPNLYWYRQAAGRGLQLLFYSVGIGQISSEVPQNLSASRPQDRQFILSSKKLLLSDSGFYLCACRPRQGLIDQPQHFGDGTRLSIL.

The rearrangement links TRBV4-1 to TRBJ1-1; no reliable D call. CDR3 length: 13 amino acids. V dropped 1 base and J dropped 4 bases, with 7 bases sitting between them. Per germline, CDR1 MGHRA and CDR2 YSYEKL. CDR3 in amino acids: CASSQVGGTEAFF. CDR3 bases: TGCGCCAGCAGCCAAGTCGGAGGCACTGAAGCTTTCTTT.

The chain joins TRBV30 to TRBJ1-3, with 7 bases matching TRBD1. V shed 2 bases, J shed 0 bases, and the junction held 7 bases outside the gene matches. Germline CDR1 is GTSNPN and CDR2 is SVGIG (reference sequence). This CDR3 region has 16 residues. CDR3 sequence reads: CAWSLQGRISGNTIYF. CDR3 nucleotide sequence: TGTGCCTGGAGTCTACAGGGGCGAATCTCTGGAAACACCATATATTTT.

This chain links TRBV7-3 with TRBJ2-7; 7 bases match TRBD1. V lost 4 bases to trimming and J lost 3 bases; unmatched junction nucleotides: 9. This CDR3 comprises 15 residues. Germline loops: CDR1 SGHTA, CDR2 FQGTGA. This CDR3 is CASSSMGQLYYEQYF. The CDR3 bases are TGTGCCAGCAGCTCGATGGGACAGCTTTACTACGAGCAGTACTTC.

This clone was seen only once. The rearrangement links TRBV7-3 to TRBJ2-7; D perhaps matches TRBD2 (7 bases). V was clipped by 2 bases and J by 2 bases, with 16 bases between them. Germline values: CDR1 SGHTA, CDR2 FQGTGA. CDR3 length: 16 amino acids. This CDR3 is CASSLLGGGQPYEQYF. The CDR3 nucleotides read TGTGCCAGCAGCTTATTAGGCGGGGGCCAACCCTACGAGCAGTACTTC.

This chain uses TRBV9 with TRBJ2-1, with TRBD2 matching over 8 bases. This CDR3 spans 16 amino acids. With 0 bases clipped from V and 4 bases from J, the junction kept 6 bases outside the gene matches. Germline V gene lookup returns CDR1 SGDLS and CDR2 YYNGEE. CDR3 sequence reads: CASSVGGVAGYNEQFF. The DNA for the CDR3 is TGTGCCAGCAGCGTAGGTGGGGTAGCGGGATACAATGAGCAGTTCTTC.

This clone was found once. As DNA, the CDR3 is TGTGCCAGCTGGGGGGGACGGTTAAATGAGCAGTTCTTC. Translating gives CASWGGRLNEQFF. The chain has TRBV6-1 and TRBJ2-1, with TRBD2 matching over 7 bases. V gave up 8 bases and J gave up 7 bases; unmatched junction bases: 8. CDR1 is MNHNS and CDR2 is SASEGT in the germline V gene. The CDR3 has 13 residues.

The chain is built from TRBV13 and TRBJ2-5; TRBD2 aligns across 8 bases. Germline assignment: CDR1 PRHDT and CDR2 FYEKMQ (reference sequence). The CDR3 runs 13 residues. With 5 bases clipped from V and 11 bases from J, the junction kept 10 bases outside the gene matches. The CDR3 reads CASSPGLAWEQYF. For the CDR3, the DNA is TGTGCCAGCAGCCCCGGACTAGCTTGGGAGCAGTACTTC.

J is TRBJ1-1 and V is TRBV4-2, with 9 bases matching TRBD1. CDR3 length: 13 residues. Germline trimming cut 4 bases from V and 6 bases from J; bases unmatched to any gene: 3. From germline, CDR1 is LGHNA and CDR2 YNFKEQ. CDR3 residues: CASSLGTGSEAFF. The CDR3, as DNA: TGTGCCAGCAGCCTCGGGACAGGGTCTGAAGCTTTCTTT.

The chain has TRBV6-4 and TRBJ2-1; TRBD2 matches at 11 bases. The CDR3 sequence is 15 residues long. Trimming at V came to 3 bases and at J to 7 bases, leaving 5 bases not matched to a gene. Per the germline V gene, CDR1 is MRHNA and CDR2 is SNTAGT. For the CDR3, the DNA is TGTGCCAGCAGTGAAGGTAGCGGGGGGGATAATGAGCAGTTCTTC. It translates to CASSEGSGGDNEQFF.

This chain connects TRBV30 to TRBJ1-5; a weak D match, TRBD1 (6 bases). The germline V gene encodes CDR1 GTSNPN and CDR2 SVGIG (reference sequence). There are 15 residues in the CDR3. Trimming removed 7 bases from V and 3 bases from J, with 19 bases in between. In DNA form, the CDR3 reads TGTGCCTACCGGAAACAGGGAAAACTCAATCAGCCCCAGCATTTT. The encoded protein is CAYRKQGKLNQPQHF.

The V call is TRBV6-6, the J call TRBJ2-3, with D possibly TRBD1 on 5 matching bases. Looked up from germline, CDR1 is MNHNY and CDR2 is SVGAGI (reference sequence). The CDR3 is made up of 14 amino acids. Trimming removed 7 bases from V and 2 bases from J, with 13 bases in between. CDR3: CASIKGAHTDTQYF. DNA of the CDR3: TGTGCCAGCATCAAAGGGGCCCACACAGATACGCAGTATTTT.

The J gene is TRBJ1-3, the V gene TRBV19; 7 bases are shared with TRBD1. V lost 3 bases, J lost 1 base, and 0 bases stayed unmatched. The length of the CDR3 is 14 residues. Germline V gene lookup returns CDR1 LNHDA and CDR2 SQIVND (reference sequence). CDR3 in DNA: TGTGCCAGTAGTATGACAGGGTCTGGAAACACCATATATTTT. Protein product: CASSMTGSGNTIYF.

The chain uses TRBV11-2 and TRBJ2-1; TRBD2 aligns across 9 bases. The V segment lost 1 base and the J segment 12 bases; nucleotides outside the gene matches: 7. Germline V gene lookup returns CDR1 SGHAT and CDR2 FQNNGV. The CDR3 length is 14 residues. CDR3 protein: CASSLVVSGGTQFF. CDR3 nucleotides: TGTGCCAGCAGCTTAGTTGTTAGCGGGGGCACGCAGTTCTTC.

The rearrangement links TRBV4-1 to TRBJ1-2; perhaps TRBD1 as D (6 bases). This CDR3 is 16 amino acids long. Per the germline V gene, CDR1 is MGHRA and CDR2 is YSYEKL. Trimming took 6 bases from V and 2 from J, leaving 19 bases between them. Written as DNA, the CDR3 is TGCGCCAGCAGGATAACGGACAGCCCCGGAAACTATGGCTACACCTTC. Translated: CASRITDSPGNYGYTF.

The chain recombines TRBV28 with TRBJ2-1; D is perhaps TRBD2 (6 bases). Germline loops: CDR1 MDHEN, CDR2 SYDVKM. The CDR3 sequence is 14 residues long. V shed 5 bases and J shed 6 bases, with 14 bases lying between them. CDR3 sequence: CASSGGTRGNEQFF. The DNA of the CDR3 is TGTGCCAGCAGTGGTGGGACTCGGGGCAATGAGCAGTTCTTC.

This clone is a singleton in its sample. The gene calls are TRBV9 and TRBJ2-1; 7 nucleotides align to TRBD1. The germline V gene has CDR1 SGDLS and CDR2 YYNGEE. CDR3 length: 16 residues. The J segment lost 0 bases and the V segment lost 0 bases, leaving 3 bases of the junction unmatched. CDR3 in amino acids: CASSVAGGSSYNEQFF. The CDR3 DNA is TGTGCCAGCAGCGTAGCAGGGGGAAGCTCCTACAATGAGCAGTTCTTC.

This clone was counted once. The CDR3 loop is CASSFGISGNTIYF. CDR3 nucleotide sequence: TGCGCCAGCAGCTTCGGGATATCTGGAAACACCATATATTTT. V is TRBV5-1 and J is TRBJ1-3; no clear D gene. Trimming pared 2 bases from V and 1 base from J, leaving 7 bases between. The length of the CDR3 is 14 residues. CDR1 is SGHRS and CDR2 is YFSETQ in the germline V gene.

The rearrangement uses TRBV4-1 and TRBJ2-7; TRBD2 matches 7 bases. The CDR3 is 16 amino acids. Trimming cost V 0 bases and J 1 base; bases outside gene matches: 6. Germline V gene data show CDR1 as MGHRA and CDR2 as YSYEKL. The CDR3 is CASSQDPSGISYEQYF. The CDR3 bases are TGCGCCAGCAGCCAAGATCCCAGCGGGATATCCTACGAGCAGTACTTC.

This clone has only a few counts. This chain joins TRBV19 and TRBJ1-1; D may be TRBD1 (6 bases). V was cut by 11 bases and J by 1 base, with 20 bases left in between. The CDR3 covers 15 residues. Germline CDR1 LNHDA, CDR2 SQIVND (reference sequence). The CDR3 DNA follows: TGTGCCTCCAAAAGGGGGAGCGACAGGAACACTGAAGCTTTCTTT. Translated, it gives CASKRGSDRNTEAFF.

The gene calls are TRBV12-5 and TRBJ1-5; maybe TRBD1 (5 bases). The V and J ends lost 1 base and 11 bases respectively, with 21 bases between them. Germline CDR1 is LGHNT and CDR2 is FRNRAP. This CDR3 contains 16 residues. The DNA for the CDR3 is TGTGCTAGTGGTTTGGACTCAGGGAATCCCCGAACGTCCCAGCATTTT. This encodes CASGLDSGNPRTSQHF.

This clone was observed a few times. This chain connects TRBV27 to TRBJ2-7; D unclear. The ends were cut back, 4 bases at V and 7 bases at J, with 8 bases in the middle. CDR3 length: 11 residues. CDR1 and CDR2 (germline): MNHEY, SMNVEV (reference sequence). This CDR3 reads CASSWADEQYF. CDR3 coding DNA: TGTGCCAGCAGTTGGGCAGATGAGCAGTACTTC.

This clone was detected only a few times. The V and J genes are TRBV6-5 and TRBJ2-6, with a weak D call TRBD1 (6 bases). The CDR3 runs 16 residues. CDR1 and CDR2 (germline): MNHEY, SVGAGI. Trimming cost V 4 bases and J 2 bases, with 12 bases left between them. The CDR3 region has the DNA TGTGCCAGCAGTTCCTACAGGGTAACTGGGGCCAACGTCCTGACTTTC. The encoded protein is CASSSYRVTGANVLTF.

The chain carries TRBV28 and TRBJ2-5; 8 bases line up with TRBD1. V gave up 5 bases and J gave up 2 bases; unmatched junction bases: 7. This CDR3 is 15 amino acids long. Germline assignment: CDR1 MDHEN and CDR2 SYDVKM. The CDR3: CASSPRQGIQETQYF. The CDR3 nucleotides read TGTGCCAGCAGTCCTAGACAGGGGATACAAGAGACCCAGTACTTC.